This entry is about one TCR beta chain. The record originates from a study of blood T cell repertoires in COVID-19. Study-wide background: T cells, B-cell-depleted T cells, or PBMCs supplied cDNA or gDNA.

Per the original methods: It was from reference gene primer amplification that nucleated cell counts were estimated. Measured with immunoSEQ multiplex PCR; TCRdb has only the in-frame clones, and not every one. The V and J calls and clone size are taken from that table; D and trimming were inferred from the DNA. Among 90,000 or so clones listed, over 70% were seen once. CDR3 length equals 14 residues. The V end lost 0 bases, the J end lost 7 bases, and 12 bases lay between the germline ends. Germline lookup yields CDR1 MNHEY and CDR2 SVGAGI. Source material: peripheral blood. The chain has TRBV6-5 and TRBJ2-5, with D possibly being TRBD2 (6 bases). The source of this sequence is a man of 80 years or more with acute or convalescent COVID-19. CDR3 DNA sequence: TGTGCCAGCAGTTACTCGGGGGGTCCCGTGACCCAGTACTTC. Its translation: CASSYSGGPVTQYF.